This T cell receptor beta chain was captured in a study of OX40 agonist ivuxolimab in advanced cancers. As for the study in general: A mean age of around 66 years, range about 20 to 90, was recorded, and 70% to 85% were male.

About this clone: The antigen is not known.

Germline lookup yields CDR1 LGHNA and CDR2 YSLEER. The CDR3 loop spans 15 amino acids. TCRdb's copy holds only in-frame clones and misses some; the assay was immunoSEQ multiplex PCR. The data contain some 71,000 clones, around 84% of them singletons. Findings and caveats of the study: Nonresponders, in some cases, also had low normalized T-cell clonal expansion. Clones of CD4+ and CD8+ blood T cells grew by week 6 at doses of 0.1 to 3.0 mg/kg.

The receptor's source is an adult with an advanced solid tumor such as melanoma, head and neck, liver or kidney cancer. The starting material was CD4+ or CD8+ T cells sorted from blood, obtained in a trial of the OX40 agonist ivuxolimab. V usage is TRBV4-3 and J usage is TRBJ2-5, with 8 bases fitting TRBD1. Judging by the DNA end, TRBJ2-7 fits better; the J call may be wrong. CDR3 protein: CASSQERTGYHEQYF. The CDR3 bases are TGCGCCAGCAGCCAAGAAAGGACAGGGTATCACGAGCAGTACTTC.